This is a list of T cell receptor beta chains from one sample in a study of blood T cell repertoires in COVID-19. Assay used: immunoSEQ multiplex PCR; TCRdb lists only in-frame clones, some missing. The sample has approximately 200,000 clones, about 82% seen once; the top ten hold more than 9%. The sequenced material came from peripheral blood. These TCRs come from a woman at least 80 years old with acute or convalescent COVID-19. Both conserved end residues are part of each CDR3. The D gene is left open where the match is weak. Size is stated for part of the rows, as once, few or many counts, or as a class when the clone is expanded.

size	V	D	J	DNA	CDR3
-	TRBV4-3	TRBD1	TRBJ1-4	TGCGCCAGCAGCCAAGACAAACAGGGGGCGGCGAGGGAAAAACTGTTTTTT	CASSQDKQGAAREKLFF
-	TRBV6-4	TRBD2	TRBJ2-1	TGTGCCAGCAGAGAGACTAGCGGGACGGCAAATGAGCAGTTCTTC	CASRETSGTANEQFF
-	TRBV28	-	TRBJ2-7	TGTGCCAGCAGCCGCGGACAGTTCGCTCAGCAGTACTTC	CASSRGQFAQQYF
-	TRBV3-1/TRBV3-2	TRBD1	TRBJ2-1	TGTGCCAGCAGCCAAGATTGGGGACAGACATACAATGAGCAGTTCTTC	CASSQDWGQTYNEQFF
-	TRBV13	TRBD1	TRBJ2-2	TGTGCCAGCAGCTTGGGTCAGGGGGCAAACACCGGGGAGCTGTTTTTT	CASSLGQGANTGELFF
-	TRBV9	-	TRBJ2-2	TGTGCCAGCAGCACGCGACAGAACACCGGGGAGCTGTTTTTT	CASSTRQNTGELFF
-	TRBV5-1	TRBD2	TRBJ2-3	TGCGCCAGCAGCGAGGTTCTAGCGGGGGGTTCAGATACGCAGTATTTT	CASSEVLAGGSDTQYF
-	TRBV5-4	-	TRBJ1-1	TGTGCCAGCAGCTTAAGGACGTCGGGAAACACTGAAGCTTTCTTT	CASSLRTSGNTEAFF
-	TRBV4-3	TRBD2	TRBJ2-5	TGCGCCAGCAGCCCCCCCCCGGGACTAGCGGGGGGGCCAGGCGAGACCCAGTACTTC	CASSPPPGLAGGPGETQYF
few	TRBV29-1	TRBD1	TRBJ1-2	TGCAGCGTTGAAGAATGGTCCGGACAGGGGACTTTCTATGGCTACACCTTC	CSVEEWSGQGTFYGYTF
once	TRBV5-4	TRBD2	TRBJ2-2	TGTGCCAGCAGCGACCGACTAGCGTCCGGGGAGCTGTTTTTT	CASSDRLASGELFF
-	TRBV5-4	-	TRBJ2-7	TGTGCCAGCAGCACGCCCTCCGGGGTATTGTACTTC	CASSTPSGVLYF
once	TRBV18	-	TRBJ1-1	TGTGCCAGCTCAATTCAGACGGGGGAGGCAGCTTTCTTT	CASSIQTGEAAFF
-	TRBV30	-	TRBJ2-1	TGTGCCTGGATTGGGGGGAGCTCCTACAATGAGCAGTTCTTC	CAWIGGSSYNEQFF
-	TRBV5-1	TRBD1	TRBJ1-2	TGCGCCAGCAGCGTCGACAGGGGGAGGAACTATGGCTACACCTTC	CASSVDRGRNYGYTF
-	TRBV19	TRBD1	TRBJ2-5	TGTGCCAGTAGTACGTATCCCGGGACAGGGACCCAGTACTTC	CASSTYPGTGTQYF
-	TRBV24-1	TRBD1	TRBJ1-3	TGTGCCACCAGTGATTTCTCCGGGACAGGGACCGGAAACACCATATATTTT	CATSDFSGTGTGNTIYF
-	TRBV19	TRBD2	TRBJ2-3	TGTGCCAGTAAGATGACTAGCGGGAGCACAGATACGCAGTATTTT	CASKMTSGSTDTQYF
-	TRBV11-3	TRBD2	TRBJ2-3	TGTGCCAGCGGACGGGGGGGCCCAGATACGCAGTATTTT	CASGRGGPDTQYF
-	TRBV2	-	TRBJ1-2	TGTGCCAGCAGTGCGTTTTGGCAGGATTCTTATGGCTACACCTTC	CASSAFWQDSYGYTF
few	TRBV3-1/TRBV3-2	TRBD2	TRBJ2-2	TGTGCCAGCAGCGCAGACGGCGCAGCGGGAGACACCGGGGAGCTGTTTTTT	CASSADGAAGDTGELFF
-	TRBV11-2	-	TRBJ1-1	TGTGCCAGCAGCCCGGGACACCCGAACACTGAAGCTTTCTTT	CASSPGHPNTEAFF
-	TRBV6-5	TRBD1	TRBJ1-2	TGTGCCAGCAGTCGACCGGGACAGGGTGCTGGCTACACCTTC	CASSRPGQGAGYTF
-	TRBV6-2/TRBV6-3	-	TRBJ2-7	TGTGCCAGCAGTTACTCGATAACGAGTTCCTACGAGCAGTACTTC	CASSYSITSSYEQYF